A single T cell receptor beta chain is shown here with its context. Its target is unknown. This sample was included in a study of cytomegalovirus exposure and HLA in healthy donors. Study conclusions and caveats: In a later analysis, at a false discovery rate of 0.05, 16,951 TCR beta sequences matched HLA alleles. Later analysis placed DRB1 highest and HLA-C lowest in TCR association rates, which differed by HLA locus.

Vbeta (60) and Jbeta (13) primers were used in the PCR. Some clones are missing from TCRdb's copy, which holds only in-frame ones; the method was immunoSEQ multiplex PCR. This listing includes around 130,000 clones. The CDR3 contains 19 residues. In germline, CDR1 is KGHSH, CDR2 LQKENI. With 3 bases removed from V and 4 bases from J, the gap between germline ends came to 27 bases. Sequenced input: PBMCs. This chain joins TRBV18 and TRBJ1-1; the D gene is possibly TRBD1 (6 bases). The TCR comes from a woman between 40 and 55 years old in good health and CMV-seronegative. The CDR3 protein is CASSPIRGYREGESTEAFF. The DNA of the CDR3 is TGTGCCAGCTCACCGATCCGCGGCTACAGGGAAGGTGAGAGCACTGAAGCTTTCTTT.